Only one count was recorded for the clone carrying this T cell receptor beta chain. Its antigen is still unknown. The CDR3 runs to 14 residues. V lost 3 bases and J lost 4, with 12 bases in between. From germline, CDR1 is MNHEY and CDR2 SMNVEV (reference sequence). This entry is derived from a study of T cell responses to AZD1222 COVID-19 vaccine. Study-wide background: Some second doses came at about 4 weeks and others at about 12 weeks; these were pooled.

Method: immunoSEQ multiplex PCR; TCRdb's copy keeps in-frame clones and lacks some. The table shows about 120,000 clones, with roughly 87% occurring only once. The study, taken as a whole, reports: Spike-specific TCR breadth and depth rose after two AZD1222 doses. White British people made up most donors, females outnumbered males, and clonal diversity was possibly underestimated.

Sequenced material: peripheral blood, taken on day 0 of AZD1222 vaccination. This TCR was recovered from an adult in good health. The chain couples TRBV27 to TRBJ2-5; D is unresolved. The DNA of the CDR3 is TGTGCCAGCAGTTTTCGTCGGGCAGCAGAGACCCAGTACTTC. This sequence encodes CASSFRRAAETQYF.